The source of this TCR beta chain is a study of T cells of healthy individuals. Trimming cost V 6 bases and J 6 bases, with 16 bases left between them. CDR1 and CDR2 (germline): SGHTA, FQGNSA. The CDR3 has 14 residues. TCRdb processed the 5' RACE reads anew with MiXCR; each CDR3 protein has one entry. The sample yields 85,000 to 100,000 distinct CDR3 sequences, roughly a sixth seen once. This chain connects TRBV7-2 to TRBJ2-3, with D possibly matching TRBD2 (6 bases). This TCR was recovered from a human donor in good health. CDR3 sequence reads: CASSLASVADTQYF. The CDR3 nucleotides are TGTGCCAGCAGTCTAGCTAGCGTTGCGGATACGCAGTATTTT.